The table lists the clone carrying this T cell receptor (beta chain) with a few counts. CDR3 length equals 17 residues. Unmatched junction bases numbered 12, after V lost 1 base and J lost 7 bases. Germline V CDR1 and CDR2: LNHNV, YYDKDF (reference sequence). These data originate in a study of patients and donors after allogeneic stem cell transplantation. TCRdb fed the RT-PCR reads into MiXCR, producing one record per CDR3 protein. Of roughly 250,000 distinct CDR3 sequences listed, around 14% were seen once; the top ten hold 9.5% to 13%. Sequencing was performed on blood, either unsorted or a sorted T cell fraction (not recorded which). The rearrangement links TRBV15 to TRBJ2-3, with TRBD2 identical over 9 bases. This receptor was taken from a human donor who was either an allogeneic HSCT recipient or a stem cell or donor lymphocyte infusion donor (not recorded which). It is not recorded whose cells these are; they may come from a transplant donor. CDR3 amino acids: CATSRGSGAGGPYTQYF. The CDR3 DNA reads as TGTGCCACCAGCAGAGGCAGCGGGGCGGGAGGGCCTTATACGCAGTATTTT.